This T cell receptor beta chain was observed in a study of identifying expanded T cells in peripheral blood. CDR3 length: 15 residues. V was clipped by 0 bases and J by 4 bases, with 13 bases between them. The germline gives CDR1 LGHNA, CDR2 YSLEER. This clone ranks as medium-sized. The antigen is not known. No infections or other immune events were documented during collection. The repertoire was sequenced with immunoSEQ multiplex PCR; TCRdb's copy has only in-frame clones and lacks some. The sample records roughly 100,000 clones, around nine tenths being singletons. Whole-study results and caveats: Approximately two-week clone count variance significantly increased as total template count grew. Over about two and four weeks, about 17 and 20 clones changed, versus around 1.3 between replicates.

This receptor was identified in a person aged 18-70 years in good health. The sequencing input was blood. The V and J genes are TRBV4-3 and TRBJ2-7; D uncertain. CDR3 nucleotides: TGCGCCAGCAGCCAAGATCTGGAAGGGTGGTACGAGCAGTACTTC. Its protein product is CASSQDLEGWYEQYF.